Following are 4 T cell receptor beta chains from one sample sequenced in a study of T cells after yellow fever vaccination. TCRdb re-analysed the 5' RACE reads in MiXCR, keeping a single row per CDR3 protein. The sample includes about 340,000 distinct CDR3 sequences, under 5% seen only once; the top ten take 20% to 25%. The source material was PBMCs, sampled 5 days after the yellow fever booster vaccination. All receptors derive from a man aged 18-30 years who received the YFV17D yellow fever vaccine.

This clonotype occurred many times. This rearrangement joins TRBV6-5 to TRBJ1-1; D unresolved. The V end lost 0 bases, the J end lost 1 base, and 6 bases lay between the germline ends. The CDR3 has 14 residues. Germline CDR1 is MNHEY and CDR2 is SVGAGI. The CDR3 nucleotides are TGTGCCAGCAGTTACTCGGAGGGGAACACTGAAGCTTTCTTT. It encodes CASSYSEGNTEAFF.

In its sample, this clonotype was seen a few times. The chain joins TRBV21-1 to TRBJ2-1; TRBD1 was called by the table and not checked on the DNA. TRBV21-1 is designated a pseudogene. This CDR3 has 16 residues. DNA for the CDR3: TGTGCCAGCAGCCCCTATTTAAGACAGAAAAACAATGAGCAGTTCTTC. This gives the protein CASSPYLRQKNNEQFF.

This clonotype was detected many times. This chain joins TRBV12-3 or TRBV12-4 and TRBJ1-3, with D uncertain. This CDR3 comprises 12 residues. Deletions cut 8 bases from V and 0 bases from J, with 5 bases between. CDR3 sequence: CASGSSGNTIYF. Here the CDR3 DNA reads TGTGCCAGCGGCAGCTCTGGAAACACCATATATTTT.

CDR3 in amino acids: CASSIQGAGQPQHF. The CDR3 coding sequence is TGTGCCAGTAGCATACAGGGAGCGGGTCAGCCCCAGCATTTT. The gene calls are TRBV19 and TRBJ1-5; D is perhaps TRBD1 (6 bases). This CDR3 has 14 amino acids. Germline V CDR1 and CDR2: LNHDA, SQIVND (reference sequence). Trimming stripped 6 bases from V and 6 bases from J, with 15 bases between.